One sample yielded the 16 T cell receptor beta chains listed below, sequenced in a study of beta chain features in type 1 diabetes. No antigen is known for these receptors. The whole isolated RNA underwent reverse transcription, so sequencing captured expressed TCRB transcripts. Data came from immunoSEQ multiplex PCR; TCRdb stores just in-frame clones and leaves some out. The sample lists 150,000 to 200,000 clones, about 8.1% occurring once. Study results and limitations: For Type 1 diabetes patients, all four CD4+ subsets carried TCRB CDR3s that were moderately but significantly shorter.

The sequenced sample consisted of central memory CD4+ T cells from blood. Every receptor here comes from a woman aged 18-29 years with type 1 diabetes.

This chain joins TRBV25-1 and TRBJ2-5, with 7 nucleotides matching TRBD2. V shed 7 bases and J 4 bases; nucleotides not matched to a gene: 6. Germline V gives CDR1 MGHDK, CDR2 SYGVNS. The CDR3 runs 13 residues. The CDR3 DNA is TGTGCCAGCACCGAAGCGGGGACAGAGACCCAGTACTTC. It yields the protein CASTEAGTETQYF.

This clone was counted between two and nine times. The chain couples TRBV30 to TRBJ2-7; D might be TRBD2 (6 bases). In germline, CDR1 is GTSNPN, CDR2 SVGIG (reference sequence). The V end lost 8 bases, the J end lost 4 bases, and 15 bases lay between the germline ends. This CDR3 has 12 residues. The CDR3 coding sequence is TGTGCCGTAGCCGGGAGTGTGTACGAGCAGTACTTC. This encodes CAVAGSVYEQYF.

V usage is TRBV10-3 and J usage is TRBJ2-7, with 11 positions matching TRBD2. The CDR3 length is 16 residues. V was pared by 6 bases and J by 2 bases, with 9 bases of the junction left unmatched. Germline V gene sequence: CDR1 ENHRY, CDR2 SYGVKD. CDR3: CAISRSTSGETYEQYF. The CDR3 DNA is TGTGCCATCAGCCGATCGACTAGCGGGGAAACCTACGAGCAGTACTTC.

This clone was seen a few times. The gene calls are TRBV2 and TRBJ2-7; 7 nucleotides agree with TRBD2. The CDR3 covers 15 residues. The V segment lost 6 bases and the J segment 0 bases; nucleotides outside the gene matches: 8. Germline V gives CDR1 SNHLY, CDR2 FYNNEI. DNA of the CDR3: TGTGCCAGCAGGCCCGGGGGGTCTAGCTCCTACGAGCAGTACTTC. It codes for CASRPGGSSSYEQYF.

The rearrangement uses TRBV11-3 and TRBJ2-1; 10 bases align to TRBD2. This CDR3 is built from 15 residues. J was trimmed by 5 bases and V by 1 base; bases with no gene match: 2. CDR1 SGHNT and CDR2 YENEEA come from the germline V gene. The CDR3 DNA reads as TGTGCCAGCAGCTTAGCCAGCGGGAGGGACAATGAGCAGTTCTTC. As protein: CASSLASGRDNEQFF.

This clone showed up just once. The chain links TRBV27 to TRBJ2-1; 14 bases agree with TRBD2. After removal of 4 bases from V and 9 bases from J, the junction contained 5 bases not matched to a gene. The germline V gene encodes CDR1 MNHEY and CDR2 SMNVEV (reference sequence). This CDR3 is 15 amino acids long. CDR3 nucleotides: TGTGCCAGCAGTTCCCTAGGACTAGCGGGAGGTGAGCAGTTCTTC. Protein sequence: CASSSLGLAGGEQFF.

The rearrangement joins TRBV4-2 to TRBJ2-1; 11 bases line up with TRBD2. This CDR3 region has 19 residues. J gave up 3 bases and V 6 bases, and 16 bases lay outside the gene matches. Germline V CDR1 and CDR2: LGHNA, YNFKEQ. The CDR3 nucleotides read TGTGCCAGCAGTACCTTTGCGGGCGCCGGGACTAGCGGCTACAATGAGCAGTTCTTC. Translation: CASSTFAGAGTSGYNEQFF.

This CDR3 is CASSEAPSRGGKDEQYF. CDR3 nucleotides: TGTGCCAGCAGTGAAGCCCCCTCAAGGGGGGGAAAGGACGAGCAGTACTTC. The chain is built from TRBV6-1 and TRBJ2-7, with D perhaps TRBD2 (7 bases). Germline-derived CDR1 and CDR2 are MNHNS and SASEGT. The CDR3 spans 17 residues. V lost 0 bases and J lost 5, with 20 bases in between.

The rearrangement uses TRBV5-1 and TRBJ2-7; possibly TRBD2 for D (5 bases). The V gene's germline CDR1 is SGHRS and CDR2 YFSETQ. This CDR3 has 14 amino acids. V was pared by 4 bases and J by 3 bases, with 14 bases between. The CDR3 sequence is CASSPGMGIYEQYF. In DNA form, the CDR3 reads TGCGCCAGCAGCCCGGGAATGGGCATCTACGAGCAGTACTTC.

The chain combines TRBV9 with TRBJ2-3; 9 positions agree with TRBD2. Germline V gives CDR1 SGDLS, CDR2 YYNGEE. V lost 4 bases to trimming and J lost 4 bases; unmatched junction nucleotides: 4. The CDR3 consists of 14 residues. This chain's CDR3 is CASSPGTSPDTQYF. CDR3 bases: TGTGCCAGCAGCCCCGGGACTAGCCCAGATACGCAGTATTTT.

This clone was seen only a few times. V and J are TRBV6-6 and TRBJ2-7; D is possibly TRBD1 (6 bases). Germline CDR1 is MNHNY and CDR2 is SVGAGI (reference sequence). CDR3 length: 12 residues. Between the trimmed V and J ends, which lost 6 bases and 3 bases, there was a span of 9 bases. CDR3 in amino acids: CASRGAVYEQYF. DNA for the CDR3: TGTGCCAGCAGGGGGGCAGTCTACGAGCAGTACTTC.

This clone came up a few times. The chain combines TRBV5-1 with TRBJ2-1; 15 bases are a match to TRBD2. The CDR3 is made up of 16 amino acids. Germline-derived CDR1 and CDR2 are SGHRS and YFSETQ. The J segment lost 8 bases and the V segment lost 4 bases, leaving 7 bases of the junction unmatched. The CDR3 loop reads CASSPGTSGGLDEQFF. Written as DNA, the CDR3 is TGCGCCAGCAGCCCAGGGACTAGCGGGGGGTTGGATGAGCAGTTCTTC.

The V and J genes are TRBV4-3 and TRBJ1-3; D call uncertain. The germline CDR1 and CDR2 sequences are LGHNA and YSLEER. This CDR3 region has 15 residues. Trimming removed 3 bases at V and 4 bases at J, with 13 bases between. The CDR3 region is CASSHGLTDGNTIYF. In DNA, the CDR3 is TGCGCCAGCAGCCACGGTCTGACTGACGGAAACACCATATATTTT.

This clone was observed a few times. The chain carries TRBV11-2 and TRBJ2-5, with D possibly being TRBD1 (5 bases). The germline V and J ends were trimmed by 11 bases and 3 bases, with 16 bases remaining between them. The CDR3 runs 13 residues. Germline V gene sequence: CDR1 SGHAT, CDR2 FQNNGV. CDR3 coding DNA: TGTGCCTCAAATAGACAGTTAGAAGAGACCCAGTACTTC. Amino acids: CASNRQLEETQYF.

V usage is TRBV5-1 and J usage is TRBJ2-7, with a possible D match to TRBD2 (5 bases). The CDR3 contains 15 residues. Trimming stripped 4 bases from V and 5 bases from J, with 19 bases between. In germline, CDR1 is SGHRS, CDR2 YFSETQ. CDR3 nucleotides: TGCGCCAGCAGCCCCGTCGGAGGCCCTAGGGACGAGCAGTACTTC. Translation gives CASSPVGGPRDEQYF.

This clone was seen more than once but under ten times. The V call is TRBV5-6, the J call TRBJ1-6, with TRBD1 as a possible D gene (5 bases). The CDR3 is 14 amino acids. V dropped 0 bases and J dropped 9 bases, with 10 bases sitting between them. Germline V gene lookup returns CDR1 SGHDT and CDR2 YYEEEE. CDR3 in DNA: TGTGCCAGCAGCTTGGCCTTCGGGGGTTCACCCCTCCACTTT. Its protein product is CASSLAFGGSPLHF. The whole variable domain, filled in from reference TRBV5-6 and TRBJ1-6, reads DAGVTQSPTHLIKTRGQQVTLRCSPKSGHDTVSWYQQALGQGPQFIFQYYEEEERQRGNFPDRFSGHQFPNYSSELNVNALLLGDSALYLCASSLAFGGSPLHFGNGTRLTVT.